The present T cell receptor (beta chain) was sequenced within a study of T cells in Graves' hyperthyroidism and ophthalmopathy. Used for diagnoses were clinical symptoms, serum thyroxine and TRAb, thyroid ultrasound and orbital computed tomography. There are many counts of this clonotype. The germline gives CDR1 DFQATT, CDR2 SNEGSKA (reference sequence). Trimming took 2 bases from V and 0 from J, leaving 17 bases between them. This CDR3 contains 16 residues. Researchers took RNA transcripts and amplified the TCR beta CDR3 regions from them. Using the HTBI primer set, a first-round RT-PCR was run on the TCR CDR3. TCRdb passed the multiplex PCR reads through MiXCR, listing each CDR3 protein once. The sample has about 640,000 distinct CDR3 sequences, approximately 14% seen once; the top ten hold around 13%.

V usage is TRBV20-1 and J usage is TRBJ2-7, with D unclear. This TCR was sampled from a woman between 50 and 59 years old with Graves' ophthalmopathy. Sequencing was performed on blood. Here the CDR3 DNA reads TGCAGTGCTAGACGCCCATCGTTGCGGAGCTCCTACGAGCAGTACTTC. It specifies CSARRPSLRSSYEQYF.